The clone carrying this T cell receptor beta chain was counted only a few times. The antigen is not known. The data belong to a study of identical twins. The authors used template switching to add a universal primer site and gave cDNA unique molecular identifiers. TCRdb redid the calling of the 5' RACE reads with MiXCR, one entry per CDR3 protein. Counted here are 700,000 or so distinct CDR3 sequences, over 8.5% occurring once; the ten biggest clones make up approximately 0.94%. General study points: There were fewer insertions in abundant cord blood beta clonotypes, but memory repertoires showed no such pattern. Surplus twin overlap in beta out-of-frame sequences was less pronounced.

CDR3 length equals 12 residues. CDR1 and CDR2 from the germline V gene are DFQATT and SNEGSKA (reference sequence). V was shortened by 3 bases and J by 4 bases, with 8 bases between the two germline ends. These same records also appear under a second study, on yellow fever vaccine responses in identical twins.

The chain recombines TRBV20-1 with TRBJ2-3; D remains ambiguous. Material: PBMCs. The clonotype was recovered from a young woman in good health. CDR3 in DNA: TGCAGTGCTAGCGCGAGTGCAGATACGCAGTATTTT. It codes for CSASASADTQYF.